This record looks at one TCR beta chain sequence and its context. Its antigen remains unknown. The data were taken from a study of shared clonotypes between healthy human individuals. The deep-level immunoSEQ assay was used. Only in-frame clones appear in the TCRdb table, and some are missing; sequencing was by immunoSEQ multiplex PCR. Among under 600,000 clones listed, about 96% were seen once. The V segment lost 9 bases and the J segment 5 bases; nucleotides outside the gene matches: 12. There are 14 residues in the CDR3. Germline V gives CDR1 MNHNS, CDR2 SASEGT. Study-wide points: Memory subsets generally showed smaller estimated richness than naive subsets did.

The CD4+ fraction was divided into a CD45RA+ naive subset and a CD45RA-negative memory subset. Sequenced sample: naive CD4+ T cells sorted from blood. The subset denotes: CD45RA+ positively selected. The chain recombines TRBV6-1 with TRBJ2-5; 7 nucleotides line up with TRBD1. The TCR originated in a woman in her 30s in good health. The CDR3 loop is CASNWDSLGETQYF. CDR3 in DNA: TGTGCCAGTAACTGGGACAGCCTAGGGGAGACCCAGTACTTC.